This T cell receptor beta chain came from a study of blood T cells in healthy people across ages. Study overall: Per every two T cells, about one barcoded beta molecule was captured by template switching.

The V and J ends lost 3 bases and 3 bases, in that order; junction bases with no gene match: 4. CDR3 length: 15 amino acids. Germline V lookup: CDR1 LNHNV, CDR2 YYDKDF (reference sequence). A second about 6 to 12 cycle PCR used barcoded and J-beta primers. TCRdb re-derived calls from the 5' RACE reads in MiXCR, one entry per CDR3 protein. The sample consists of over a million distinct CDR3 sequences, roughly 43% of them appearing once. The sample taken for sequencing was blood. The rearrangement links TRBV15 to TRBJ2-1; TRBD2 aligns across 8 bases. The TCR comes from a woman between 18 and 29 years old in good health. DNA of the CDR3: TGTGCCACCAGCAGGTCCGGGACTAGCTACAATGAGCAGTTCTTC. It is translated as CATSRSGTSYNEQFF.